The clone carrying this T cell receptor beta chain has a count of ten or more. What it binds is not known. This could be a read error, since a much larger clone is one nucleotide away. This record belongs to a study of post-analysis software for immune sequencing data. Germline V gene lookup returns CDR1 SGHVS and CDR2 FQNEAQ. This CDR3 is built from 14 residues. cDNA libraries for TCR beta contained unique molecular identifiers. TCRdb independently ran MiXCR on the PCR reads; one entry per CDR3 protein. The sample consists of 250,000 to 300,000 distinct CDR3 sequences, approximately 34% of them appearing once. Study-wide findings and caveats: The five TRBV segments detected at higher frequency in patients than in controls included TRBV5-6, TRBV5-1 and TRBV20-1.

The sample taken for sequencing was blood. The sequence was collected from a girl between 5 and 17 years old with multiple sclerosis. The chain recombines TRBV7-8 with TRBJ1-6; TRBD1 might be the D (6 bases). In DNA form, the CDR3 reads TGTGCCAGCAGCTTGATGCAGGGGAATTCACCCCCCCACTTT. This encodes CASSLMQGNSPPHF.